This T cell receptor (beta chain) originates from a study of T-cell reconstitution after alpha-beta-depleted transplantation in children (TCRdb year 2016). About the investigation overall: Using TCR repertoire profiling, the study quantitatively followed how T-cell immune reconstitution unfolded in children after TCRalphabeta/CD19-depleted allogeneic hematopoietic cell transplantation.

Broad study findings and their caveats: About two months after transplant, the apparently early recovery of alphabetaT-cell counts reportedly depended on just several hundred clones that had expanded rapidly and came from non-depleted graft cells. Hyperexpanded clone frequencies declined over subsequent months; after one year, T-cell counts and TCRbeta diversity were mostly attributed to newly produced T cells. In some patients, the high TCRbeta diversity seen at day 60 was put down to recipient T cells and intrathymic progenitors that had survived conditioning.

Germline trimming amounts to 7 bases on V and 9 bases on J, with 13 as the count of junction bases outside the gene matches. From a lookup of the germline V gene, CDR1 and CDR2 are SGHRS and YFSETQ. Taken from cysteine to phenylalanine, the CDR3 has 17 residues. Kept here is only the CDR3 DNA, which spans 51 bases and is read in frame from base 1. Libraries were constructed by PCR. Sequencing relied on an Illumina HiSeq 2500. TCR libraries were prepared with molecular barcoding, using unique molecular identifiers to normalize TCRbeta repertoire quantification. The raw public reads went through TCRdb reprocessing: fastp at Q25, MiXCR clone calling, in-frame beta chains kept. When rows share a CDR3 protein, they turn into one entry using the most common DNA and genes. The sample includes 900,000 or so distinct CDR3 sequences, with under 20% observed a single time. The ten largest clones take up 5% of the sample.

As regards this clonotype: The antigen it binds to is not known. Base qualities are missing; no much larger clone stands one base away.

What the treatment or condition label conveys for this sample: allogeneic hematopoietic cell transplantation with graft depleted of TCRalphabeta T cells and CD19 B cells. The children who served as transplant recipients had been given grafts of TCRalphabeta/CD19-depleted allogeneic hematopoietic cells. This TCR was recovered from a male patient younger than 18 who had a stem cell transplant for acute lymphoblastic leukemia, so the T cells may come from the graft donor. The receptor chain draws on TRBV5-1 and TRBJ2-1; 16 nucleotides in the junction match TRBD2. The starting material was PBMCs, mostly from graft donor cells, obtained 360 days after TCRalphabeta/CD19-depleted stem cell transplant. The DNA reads TGCGCCAGCCTGTCGGGACTAGCGGGAGGGCCCATGGGTGAGCAGTTCTTC. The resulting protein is CASLSGLAGGPMGEQFF.